The T cell receptor beta chain described here comes from a study of Graves' ophthalmopathy and Graves' hyperthyroidism. The authors amplified TCR beta CDR3 regions from RNA transcripts. HTBI-primed first-round RT-PCR preceded second-round multiplex PCR. Each CDR3 protein is one row after TCRdb ran MiXCR on the multiplex PCR reads. This sample yields a few hundred thousand distinct CDR3 sequences, of which about a sixth are seen a single time; approximately 2.4% belongs to the top ten. This TCR was recovered from an adult woman with stable Graves' hyperthyroidism. Sequencing input: peripheral blood.

The CDR3 DNA follows: TGTGCCAGCAGCCTACCGGACAGGGTTGAGGTTACTGAAGCTTTCTTT. Its protein product is CASSLPDRVEVTEAFF. V is TRBV7-8 and J is TRBJ1-1, with 8 bases matching TRBD1. CDR1 is SGHVS, CDR2 FQNEAQ, per germline. There are 16 residues in the CDR3. V shed 5 bases and J 5 bases; nucleotides not matched to a gene: 13.